This T cell receptor (beta chain) was identified during a study of blood T cell repertoires in COVID-19. The repertoire was sequenced with immunoSEQ multiplex PCR; TCRdb's copy has only in-frame clones and lacks some. The table records more than 90,000 clones, 85% to 95% of them present only once. This CDR3 contains 18 residues. After removal of 1 base from V and 2 bases from J, the junction contained 4 bases not matched to a gene. Germline V gives CDR1 SSHAT, CDR2 FNYEAQ (reference sequence). The TCR comes from a man aged 50 to 59 with active COVID-19. The rearrangement uses TRBV7-7 and TRBJ2-5; TRBD2 matches 16 bases. The material sequenced was peripheral blood. This CDR3 reads CASSLGPGLAGGQETQYF. The CDR3 DNA sequence: TGTGCCAGCAGCTTAGGGCCGGGACTAGCGGGAGGGCAAGAGACCCAGTACTTC.